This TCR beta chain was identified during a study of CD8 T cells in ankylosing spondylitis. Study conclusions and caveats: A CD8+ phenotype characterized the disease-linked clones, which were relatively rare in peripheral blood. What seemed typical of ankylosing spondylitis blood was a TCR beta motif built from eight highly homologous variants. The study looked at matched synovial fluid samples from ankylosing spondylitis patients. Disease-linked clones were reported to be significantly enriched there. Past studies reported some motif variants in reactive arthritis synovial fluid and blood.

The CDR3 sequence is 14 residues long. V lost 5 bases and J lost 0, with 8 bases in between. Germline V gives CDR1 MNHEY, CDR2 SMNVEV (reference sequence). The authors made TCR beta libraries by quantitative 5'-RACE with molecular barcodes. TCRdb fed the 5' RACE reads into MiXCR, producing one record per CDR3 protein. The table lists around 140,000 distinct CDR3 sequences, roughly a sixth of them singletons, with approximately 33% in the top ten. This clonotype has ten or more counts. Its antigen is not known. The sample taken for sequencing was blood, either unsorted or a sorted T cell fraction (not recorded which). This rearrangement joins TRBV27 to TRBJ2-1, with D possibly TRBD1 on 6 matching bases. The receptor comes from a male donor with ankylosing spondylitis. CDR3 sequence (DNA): TGTGCCAGCAGTACAGGGAGCTCCTACAATGAGCAGTTCTTC. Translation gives CASSTGSSYNEQFF.